This T cell receptor beta chain stems from a study of control samples from healthy donors and cancer patients. Profiled with immunoSEQ multiplex PCR; TCRdb holds only in-frame clones, not every one. The sample has 90,000 to 100,000 clones, 79% seen once. Deletions cut 3 bases from V and 4 bases from J, with 9 bases between. CDR3 length: 13 residues. Germline V gene sequence: CDR1 SGHTA, CDR2 FQGNSA. On this clone: The same CDR3 arises from other DNA sequences in this sample as well.

The sample consisted of blood. The receptor's source is a woman between 25 and 40 years old in good health. The rearrangement links TRBV7-2 to TRBJ1-1, with D hard to call. This CDR3 reads CASSFKGGTEAFF. CDR3 coding DNA: TGTGCCAGCAGCTTCAAGGGAGGCACTGAAGCTTTCTTT.